The next 13 T cell receptor beta chains were all read from a single sample in a study of low-dose radiotherapy and immunotherapy resistance in tumors. Gene-specific TRAV and TRBV primers were used for first-strand cDNA, covering alpha and beta chains. The PCR that amplified TCRs ran for 20 cycles, relying on a constant-region primer and a V-primer adapter. TCRdb passed the reads through MiXCR, listing each CDR3 protein once. The sample holds under 70,000 distinct CDR3 sequences, around 25% seen once. Described time point: before trial treatment. This material consisted of PBMCs, taken before treatment. All receptors derive from a male donor with prostate cancer.

Only a few counts were recorded for this clonotype. The J gene is TRBJ2-3, the V gene TRBV5-1, with D tentatively TRBD1 (5 bases). CDR1 SGHRS and CDR2 YFSETQ come from the germline V gene. The V end was cut by 1 base, the J end by 2 bases, with 8 bases between. The CDR3 sequence is 14 residues long. The CDR3: CASSLPGPTDTQYF. In DNA, the CDR3 is TGCGCCAGCAGCTTGCCAGGGCCCACAGATACGCAGTATTTT.

The chain couples TRBV9 to TRBJ2-3; D is unclear. V was shortened by 4 bases and J by 4 bases, with 13 bases between the two germline ends. This CDR3 contains 14 residues. CDR1 is SGDLS, CDR2 YYNGEE, per germline. The DNA for the CDR3 is TGTGCCAGCAGCTTCCGCGGATTCCCAGATACGCAGTATTTT. Its translation is CASSFRGFPDTQYF.

This clonotype occurred many times. V and J are TRBV28 and TRBJ1-2, with 8 nucleotides matching TRBD1. CDR1 MDHEN and CDR2 SYDVKM come from the germline V gene. The CDR3 contains 11 residues. J was trimmed by 13 bases and V by 11 bases; bases with no gene match: 12. The CDR3 region is CALGRGRFITF. In DNA, the CDR3 is TGTGCCTTAGGCAGGGGGCGGTTTATCACCTTC.

In its sample, this clonotype was seen once. The CDR3 DNA follows: TGTGCCAGCACACTAGGCGCTAGCACCTACAATGAGCAGTTCTTC. Translating gives CASTLGASTYNEQFF. This chain joins TRBV27 and TRBJ2-1, with D possibly TRBD2 on 5 matching bases. The V and J ends lost 7 bases and 2 bases respectively, with 15 bases between them. This CDR3 spans 15 amino acids. The germline V gene has CDR1 MNHEY and CDR2 SMNVEV (reference sequence).

The chain uses TRBV2 and TRBJ2-1, with 8 bases lining up with TRBD1. V lost 6 bases and J lost 7; bases outside the gene matches: 14. The CDR3 runs 16 residues. Per germline, CDR1 SNHLY and CDR2 FYNNEI. The CDR3 loop is CASSPNDRGVFNEQFF. For the CDR3, the DNA is TGTGCCAGCAGCCCCAACGACAGGGGTGTTTTTAATGAGCAGTTCTTC.

With respect to this clonotype: Possible read error: a much larger clone is one base away. The chain has TRBV19 and TRBJ2-7, with TRBD2 matching 7 bases. This CDR3 comprises 13 residues. The germline gives CDR1 LNHDA, CDR2 SQIVND (reference sequence). The CDR3 is CAISITSAYEQYF. The CDR3 coding sequence is TGTGCCATTAGTATCACTAGCGCTTACGAGCAGTACTTC.

This clonotype was seen at least ten times. CDR3 loop: CASSVPPGGTEAFF. CDR3 DNA: TGTGCCAGCAGCGTCCCCCCAGGGGGCACTGAAGCTTTCTTT. This chain connects TRBV9 to TRBJ1-1; 7 bases map to TRBD1. Germline CDR1 SGDLS, CDR2 YYNGEE. The CDR3 sequence is 14 residues long. V gave up 2 bases and J gave up 4 bases; unmatched junction bases: 5.

This clonotype was seen ten or more times. CDR3 DNA sequence: TGTGCCAGCAGTTTCTGGGGTAATGAGCAGTTCTTC. This translates into CASSFWGNEQFF. This rearrangement joins TRBV12-3 or TRBV12-4 to TRBJ2-1; D unclear. Trimming removed 3 bases at V and 7 bases at J, with 7 bases between. CDR3 length equals 12 residues.

This clonotype was counted many times. J is TRBJ2-1 and V is TRBV6-2 or TRBV6-3; 11 bases line up with TRBD2. The CDR3 is 20 residues long. The germline V gene encodes CDR1 MNHEY and CDR2 SVGEGT. V dropped 6 bases and J dropped 9; count of bases not matched to a gene: 25. The CDR3 DNA follows: TGTGCCAGCAGGGGGGGGGGGCCCACTAGCGGGAGTGGACTGTTCGGTGAGCAGTTCTTC. Protein product: CASRGGGPTSGSGLFGEQFF.

In regard to this clonotype: This likely stems from a read error, as it lies one base from a far larger clone. The chain uses TRBV7-9 and TRBJ1-3, with a weak D call TRBD1 (5 bases). The CDR3 extends over 17 amino acids. CDR1 is SEHNR and CDR2 is FQNEAQ in the germline V gene (reference sequence). This chain's CDR3 is CDSSLGGQGLSGNTIYF. The CDR3 nucleotides are TGTGACAGCAGCTTAGGAGGGCAGGGCCTCTCTGGAAACACCATATATTTT.

Points on this clonotype: A much larger clone sits a single nucleotide away, making a read error possible. V gene TRBV30 combines with J gene TRBJ1-4; 8 nucleotides match TRBD1. This CDR3 region has 14 residues. The germline V gene encodes CDR1 GTSNPN and CDR2 SVGIG (reference sequence). The CDR3 sequence: CARRQGTVGEKLFF. The CDR3 bases are TGTGCGCGGAGACAGGGGACAGTCGGTGAAAAACTGTTTTTT.

The table lists this clonotype with many counts. V gene TRBV5-1 combines with J gene TRBJ2-5, with 9 bases that match TRBD2. The CDR3 consists of 18 residues. Germline lookup yields CDR1 SGHRS and CDR2 YFSETQ. Losses at the gene ends were 5 bases for V and 8 bases for J; bases not matched to a gene: 22. The chain's CDR3 is CASRRIAGEPSPSLTQYF. The DNA for the CDR3 is TGCGCCAGCAGAAGGATAGCGGGAGAGCCGTCCCCCAGTTTAACCCAGTACTTC.

This clonotype was counted ten times or more. V usage is TRBV7-2 and J usage is TRBJ1-5; the match to TRBD1 covers 9 bases. The germline CDR1 and CDR2 sequences are SGHTA and FQGNSA. The CDR3 loop spans 15 amino acids. Trimming removed 4 bases from V and 5 bases from J; junction bases left unmatched: 6. The chain's CDR3 is CASSSGTGTDQPQHF. Here the CDR3 DNA reads TGTGCCAGCAGCTCCGGGACAGGGACGGATCAGCCCCAGCATTTT. The whole variable domain, filled in from reference TRBV7-2 and TRBJ1-5, reads GAGVSQSPSNKVTEKGKDVELRCDPISGHTALYWYRQSLGQGLEFLIYFQGNSAPDKSGLPSDRFSAERTGGSVSTLTIQRTQQEDSAVYLCASSSGTGTDQPQHFGDGTRLSIL.